This TCR beta chain was documented in a study of blood T cell repertoires in COVID-19. Study background: Both acute and convalescent COVID-19 samples were obtained from the United States, Italy and Spain. Sample material is recorded as cDNA or gDNA derived from T cells, B-cell-depleted T cells, or PBMCs.

The CDR3 contains 14 residues. Deletions cut 6 bases from V and 6 bases from J, with 16 bases between. In germline, CDR1 is MNHEY, CDR2 SVGAGI. This table comes from immunoSEQ multiplex PCR, and its TCRdb copy is limited to in-frame clones, with some not included. The data contain roughly 160,000 clones, roughly 86% of them seen just once; the ten biggest clones take up about 2.7%. The Seattle patients, enrolled during active infection, were followed longitudinally. V usage is TRBV6-5 and J usage is TRBJ2-3; a possible D gene is TRBD2 (7 bases). This receptor was obtained from a woman older than 75 with COVID-19, enrolled during active disease. The sample comprised peripheral blood. The CDR3 region has the DNA TGTGCCAGCAGGGGGGGGCTTGGTTCGGATACGCAGTATTTT. It yields the protein CASRGGLGSDTQYF.